The rows below give T cell receptor beta chains drawn from one sample of a study of cytomegalovirus exposure and HLA in healthy donors. Some clones are missing from TCRdb's copy, which holds only in-frame ones; the method was immunoSEQ multiplex PCR. The sample has about 200,000 clones; 70% to 85% are singletons. The sequenced sample was PBMCs. These receptors all come from a young woman in good health and CMV-seropositive. The conserved cysteine and the conserved F or W are not part of the CDR3 here.

TRBV11-2	TRBJ1-1	ASSLAVYSGEAF
TRBV4-3	TRBJ2-5	ASSQGTVQETQY
TRBV6-5	TRBJ2-5	ASSYSTGQERQTQY
TRBV6-4	TRBJ2-7	ARESAGAKKPYEQY
TRBV14	TRBJ1-5	ASSQCTGTGGLINQPQH
TRBV6-5	TRBJ2-7	ASSYSSGGSYEQY
TRBV10-3	TRBJ1-3	AISIQGPGGNTIY
TRBV27	TRBJ2-5	ASSFSPQGYGETQY
TRBV30	TRBJ2-7	AWETSRSSYEQY
TRBV11-3	TRBJ2-3	ASSPEARTDTQY
TRBV2	TRBJ2-7	ARAGAYSYEQY
TRBV7-9	TRBJ1-4	ASSLGPVGTAL
TRBV5-1	TRBJ2-1	ASSLGTTNNEQF
TRBV7-9	TRBJ2-6	ASSFFSGRAGANVLT
TRBV7-9	TRBJ2-7	ASSDPFQADSYEQY
TRBV29-1	TRBJ2-1	SVELAEYNEQF